The clone carrying this TCR beta chain was picked up a small number of times. The data belong to a study of PD-L1 blockade in urothelial cancer. Measured with immunoSEQ multiplex PCR; TCRdb has only the in-frame clones, and not every one. Of around 100,000 clones detected, 70% to 85% appear once; the ten largest clones hold about 2.3%. CDR3 length: 16 amino acids. Germline V gene data show CDR1 as LNHDA and CDR2 as SQIVND (reference sequence). Trimming removed 3 bases from V and 4 bases from J; junction bases left unmatched: 5. V usage is TRBV19 and J usage is TRBJ2-1, with TRBD1 matching over 11 bases. The source of this sequence is a man aged 50-59 years with urothelial cancer. The sequencing used PBMCs, collected around atezolizumab (anti-PD-L1) treatment. Here the CDR3 DNA reads TGTGCCAGTAGTATCGTGGGACAGGGGGGTTACAATGAGCAGTTCTTC. Translating it yields CASSIVGQGGYNEQFF. Supplemented by reference TRBV19 and TRBJ2-1, the full variable domain reads DGGITQSPKYLFRKEGQNVTLSCEQNLNHDAMYWYRQDPGQGLRLIYYSQIVNDFQKGDIAEGYSVSREKKESFPLTVTSAQKNPTAFYLCASSIVGQGGYNEQFFGPGTRLTVL.